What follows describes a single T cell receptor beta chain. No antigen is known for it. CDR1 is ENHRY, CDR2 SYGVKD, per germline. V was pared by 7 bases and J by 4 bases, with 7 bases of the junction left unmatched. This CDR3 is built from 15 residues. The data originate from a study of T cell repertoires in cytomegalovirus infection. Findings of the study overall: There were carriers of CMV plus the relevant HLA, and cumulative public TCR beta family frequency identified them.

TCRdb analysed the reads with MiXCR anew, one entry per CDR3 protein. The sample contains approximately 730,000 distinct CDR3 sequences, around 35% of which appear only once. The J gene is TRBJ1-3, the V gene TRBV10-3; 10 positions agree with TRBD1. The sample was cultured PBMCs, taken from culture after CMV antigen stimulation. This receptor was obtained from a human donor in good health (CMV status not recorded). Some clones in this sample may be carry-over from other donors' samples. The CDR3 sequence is CAINGQGVAGNTIYF. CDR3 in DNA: TGTGCCATCAACGGACAGGGGGTGGCGGGAAACACCATATATTTT.